Listed below are T cell receptor beta chains from one sample, sequenced in a study of vaccination and CD4 T cells after COVID-19. The antigens these receptors bind are not known. TCRdb re-called the PCR reads through MiXCR, storing one row per CDR3 protein. The data show about 20,000 distinct CDR3 sequences, about half seen once. The specimen was CD4+ T cells from blood, cultured in vitro. Every receptor here comes from a human donor who had recovered from COVID-19. CDR3s include the opening cysteine and the closing phenylalanine or tryptophan. The order of the fields is CDR3 length, V gene, D gene, J gene, clone size, CDR3 protein, CDR3 DNA. D genes are given only for firm matches. Expanded clones are given a class, and other clones once, few, many or no size at all.

12	TRBV10-3	TRBD1	TRBJ2-7	NA	CAISTDRDEQYF	TGTGCCATCAGCACCGACAGGGACGAGCAGTACTTC
17	TRBV25-1	NA	TRBJ2-3	NA	CASKQAGSGVSADTQYF	TGTGCCAGCAAGCAGGCGGGAAGTGGTGTCTCGGCAGATACGCAGTATTTT
16	TRBV6-1	TRBD2	TRBJ2-5	few	CASSRGLAGGQETQYF	TGTGCCAGCAGTAGAGGACTAGCGGGGGGCCAAGAGACCCAGTACTTC
16	TRBV7-7	NA	TRBJ2-5	few	CASSLSKTSFGETQYF	TGTGCTAGCAGCTTGTCCAAAACTAGTTTCGGGGAGACCCAGTACTTC
13	TRBV19	TRBD1	TRBJ2-5	NA	CATRTGGQETQYF	TGTGCCACTAGGACAGGGGGCCAAGAGACCCAGTACTTC
15	TRBV11-2	NA	TRBJ2-7	few	CASSLEGAGTYEQYF	TGTGCCAGCAGCTTAGAGGGGGCCGGGACCTACGAGCAGTACTTC
11	TRBV19	NA	TRBJ2-3	NA	CASSMGDTQYF	TGTGCCAGTAGCATGGGAGATACGCAGTATTTT
12	TRBV29-1	NA	TRBJ1-5	few	CSVRDSNQPQHF	TGCAGCGTTAGGGATAGCAATCAGCCCCAGCATTTT
14	TRBV20-1	TRBD2	TRBJ2-3	NA	CSAPSGGGADTQYF	TGCAGTGCTCCTAGCGGGGGGGGAGCAGATACGCAGTATTTT
15	TRBV6-1	TRBD1	TRBJ1-5	few	CASSARDSSNQPQHF	TGTGCCAGCAGTGCCCGGGACAGTAGCAATCAGCCCCAGCATTTT
13	TRBV6-2/TRBV6-3	TRBD1	TRBJ1-1	NA	CASALTGDASIFF	TGTGCCAGCGCCTTGACAGGGGACGCCTCCATTTTCTTT
15	TRBV19	TRBD1	TRBJ1-5	NA	CASSVGQASNQPQHF	TGTGCCAGTAGTGTTGGACAGGCTAGCAATCAGCCCCAGCATTTT
14	TRBV20-1	TRBD1	TRBJ1-1	NA	CSVPKGTVVAEAFF	TGCAGTGTCCCAAAGGGGACAGTAGTCGCTGAAGCTTTCTTT
14	TRBV27	TRBD2	TRBJ2-7	few	CASRTSGNSYEQYF	TGTGCCAGCAGGACTAGCGGGAACTCCTACGAGCAGTACTTC
16	TRBV27	TRBD2	TRBJ2-5	NA	CASSFGGGGPRKTQYF	TGTGCCAGCAGTTTTGGTGGCGGGGGGCCCCGGAAGACCCAGTACTTC
17	TRBV12-3/TRBV12-4	NA	TRBJ1-1	NA	CASARSVEAGGARGTFF	TGTGCCAGCGCCAGGAGCGTGGAGGCGGGGGGGGCCAGGGGAACTTTCTTT
17	TRBV20-1	TRBD2	TRBJ2-5	NA	CSARVQRGAGIQETQYF	TGCAGTGCTAGAGTCCAGCGGGGGGCGGGAATACAAGAGACCCAGTACTTC
14	TRBV6-1	NA	TRBJ1-1	NA	CALGKGYMNTEAFF	TGTGCCCTAGGGAAGGGTTATATGAACACTGAAGCTTTCTTT
12	TRBV6-5	NA	TRBJ2-1	NA	CASSFSGWEQFF	TGTGCCAGCAGTTTCTCGGGATGGGAGCAGTTCTTC
14	TRBV7-9	NA	TRBJ2-5	NA	CASSFVWGQETQYF	TGTGCCAGCAGCTTCGTCTGGGGCCAAGAGACCCAGTACTTC
12	TRBV10-1	NA	TRBJ2-2	NA	CASRGGAGELFF	TGCGCCAGCCGTGGAGGTGCCGGGGAGCTGTTTTTT
17	TRBV12-3/TRBV12-4	TRBD1	TRBJ2-5	NA	CASSLGDRGPFQETQYF	TGTGCCAGCAGTTTAGGGGACAGGGGACCTTTCCAAGAGACCCAGTACTTC
17	TRBV11-2	TRBD1	TRBJ1-1	NA	CASSWASPGQANTEAFF	TGTGCCAGCAGCTGGGCCTCACCGGGACAGGCGAACACTGAAGCTTTCTTT
16	TRBV10-2	NA	TRBJ2-7	NA	CASSESGAPRGHEQYF	TGCGCCAGCAGTGAGTCGGGGGCACCCAGGGGCCACGAGCAGTACTTC
15	TRBV5-1	TRBD1	TRBJ1-5	NA	CASSLGGQGNQPQHF	TGCGCCAGCAGCTTGGGCGGACAGGGCAATCAGCCCCAGCATTTT
13	TRBV11-3	NA	TRBJ2-5	NA	CASSLRVGETQYF	TGTGCCAGCAGCTTAAGAGTGGGGGAGACCCAGTACTTC
15	TRBV24-1	TRBD2	TRBJ2-2	few	CATSPAGGRTGELFF	TGTGCCACCAGTCCCGCGGGGGGGAGGACCGGGGAGCTGTTTTTT
13	TRBV20-1	NA	TRBJ2-7	NA	CSASVGWRDEQYF	TGCAGTGCATCCGTAGGCTGGCGGGACGAGCAGTACTTC
15	TRBV7-2	TRBD1	TRBJ1-5	NA	CASSPDRGGSQPQHF	TGTGCCAGCAGCCCGGACAGGGGGGGAAGTCAGCCCCAGCATTTT
15	TRBV19	NA	TRBJ1-6	NA	CASRRGASTNSPLHF	TGTGCCAGTAGAAGGGGGGCTTCTACTAATTCACCCCTCCACTTT
16	TRBV19	TRBD1	TRBJ1-1	NA	CASSLRTGGMNTEAFF	TGTGCCAGTAGTTTGCGGACAGGGGGCATGAACACTGAAGCTTTCTTT